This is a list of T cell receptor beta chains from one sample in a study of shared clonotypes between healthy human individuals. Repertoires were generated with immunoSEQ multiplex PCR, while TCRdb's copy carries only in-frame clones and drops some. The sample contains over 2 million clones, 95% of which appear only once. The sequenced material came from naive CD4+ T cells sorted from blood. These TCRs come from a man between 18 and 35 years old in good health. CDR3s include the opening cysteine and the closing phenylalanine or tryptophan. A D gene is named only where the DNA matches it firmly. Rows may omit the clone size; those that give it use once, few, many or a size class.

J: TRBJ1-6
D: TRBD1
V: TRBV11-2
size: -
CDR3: CASSLVPGTGVNSPLHF
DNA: TGTGCCAGCAGCTTAGTTCCCGGGACAGGGGTTAATTCACCCCTCCACTTT

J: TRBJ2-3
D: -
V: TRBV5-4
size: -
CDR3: CASSLGGTLDTDTQYF
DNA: TGTGCCAGCAGCTTGGGGGGGACTCTCGACACAGATACGCAGTATTTT

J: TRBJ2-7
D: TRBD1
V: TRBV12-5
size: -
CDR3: CASAMTGALSYEQYF
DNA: TGTGCTAGTGCCATGACAGGGGCCCTCTCCTACGAGCAGTACTTC

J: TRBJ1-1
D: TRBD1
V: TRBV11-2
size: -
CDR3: CASSQRGRVNTEAFF
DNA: TGTGCCAGCAGCCAAAGGGGGCGGGTGAACACTGAAGCTTTCTTT

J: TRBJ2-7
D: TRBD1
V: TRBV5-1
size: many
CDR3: CASSPGQSTSYEQYF
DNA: TGCGCCAGCAGCCCGGGACAGTCTACCTCCTACGAGCAGTACTTC

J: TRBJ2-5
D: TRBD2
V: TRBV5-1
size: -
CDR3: CASSLTSGGAAETQYF
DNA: TGCGCCAGCAGTCTGACTAGCGGGGGGGCGGCAGAGACCCAGTACTTC

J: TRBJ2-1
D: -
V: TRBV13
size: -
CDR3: CASSGGNEQFF
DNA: TGTGCCAGCAGTGGAGGCAATGAGCAGTTCTTC

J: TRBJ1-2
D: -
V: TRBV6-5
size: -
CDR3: CASSYSAGPVGYTF
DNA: TGTGCCAGCAGTTACTCCGCAGGCCCGGTCGGCTACACCTTC

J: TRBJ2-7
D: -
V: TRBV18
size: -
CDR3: CASSPRGLRYEQYF
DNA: TGTGCCAGCTCACCACGCGGACTTCGCTACGAGCAGTACTTC

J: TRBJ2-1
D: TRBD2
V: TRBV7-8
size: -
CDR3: CASSPLAGIYNEQFF
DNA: TGTGCCAGCAGCCCGTTAGCGGGGATTTACAATGAGCAGTTCTTC

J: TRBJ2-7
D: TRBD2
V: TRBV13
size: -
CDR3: CASSPQGLAGGYEQYF
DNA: TGTGCCAGCAGCCCTCAAGGGCTAGCGGGAGGGTACGAGCAGTACTTC

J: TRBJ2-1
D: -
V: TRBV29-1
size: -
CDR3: CSVGGIFSSYNEQFF
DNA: TGCAGCGTTGGGGGAATTTTCAGCTCCTACAATGAGCAGTTCTTC

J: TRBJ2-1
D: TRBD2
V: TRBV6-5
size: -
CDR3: CAATSGGANEQFF
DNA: TGTGCCGCTACTAGCGGGGGGGCCAATGAGCAGTTCTTC

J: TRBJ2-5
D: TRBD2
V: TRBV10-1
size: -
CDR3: CASSESSGSTETQYF
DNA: TGCGCCAGCAGTGAGTCTAGCGGGAGTACGGAGACCCAGTACTTC

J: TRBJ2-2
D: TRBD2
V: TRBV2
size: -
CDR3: CASREGLAGGRGELFF
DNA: TGTGCCAGCAGGGAAGGACTAGCGGGAGGTCGAGGGGAGCTGTTTTTT

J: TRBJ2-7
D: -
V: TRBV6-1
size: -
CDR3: CASSGRVYEQYF
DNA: TGTGCCAGCAGTGGCAGGGTCTACGAGCAGTACTTC

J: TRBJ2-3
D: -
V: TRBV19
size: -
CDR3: CASSIPGSNPNTQYF
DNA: TGTGCCAGTAGTATCCCCGGGTCCAACCCCAATACGCAGTATTTT

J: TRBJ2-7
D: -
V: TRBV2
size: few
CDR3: CASSDYYEQYF
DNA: TGTGCCAGCAGTGATTACTACGAGCAGTACTTC

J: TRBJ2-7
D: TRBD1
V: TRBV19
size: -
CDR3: CASSETGTGYYEQYF
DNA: TGTGCCAGTAGTGAAACCGGGACAGGGTACTACGAGCAGTACTTC

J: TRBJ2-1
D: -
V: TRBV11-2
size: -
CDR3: CASSLDRGLYNEQFF
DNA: TGTGCCAGCAGCTTAGATCGAGGGCTCTACAATGAGCAGTTCTTC

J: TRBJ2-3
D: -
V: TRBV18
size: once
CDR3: CASSLSTYTDTQYF
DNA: TGTGCCAGCTCACTCTCTACATACACAGATACGCAGTATTTT

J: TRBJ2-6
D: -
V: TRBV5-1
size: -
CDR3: CASRLGFLSSGANVLTF
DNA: TGCGCCAGCAGGCTGGGGTTCCTTAGCTCTGGGGCCAACGTCCTGACTTTC

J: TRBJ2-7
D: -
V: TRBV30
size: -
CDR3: CAWGSNSYEQYF
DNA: TGTGCCTGGGGGAGCAACTCCTACGAGCAGTACTTC

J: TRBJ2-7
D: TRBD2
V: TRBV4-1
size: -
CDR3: CASSQPQGLAGGGYEQYF
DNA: TGCGCCAGCAGCCAACCCCAGGGACTAGCGGGAGGGGGCTACGAGCAGTACTTC

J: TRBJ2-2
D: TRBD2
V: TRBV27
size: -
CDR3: CASSSGTSNTGELFF
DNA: TGTGCCAGCAGTTCCGGGACTAGCAACACCGGGGAGCTGTTTTTT

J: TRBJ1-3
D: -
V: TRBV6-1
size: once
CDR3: CASSEAPMERGTPLRNTIYF
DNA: TGTGCCAGCAGTGAAGCCCCTATGGAACGCGGGACCCCCTTGAGGAACACCATATATTTT

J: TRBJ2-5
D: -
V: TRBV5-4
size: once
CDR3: CASSLDSSTKETQYF
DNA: TGTGCCAGCAGCTTGGACAGCTCCACCAAAGAGACCCAGTACTTC